This TCR beta chain was captured in a study of blood T cell repertoires in COVID-19. Study at large: Acute and convalescent COVID-19 samples came from the United States, Italy and Spain. T cells, B-cell-depleted T cells, or PBMCs supplied cDNA or gDNA.

Patients at the Seattle site were enrolled during active infection and followed longitudinally. Authors' methods: From reference gene primer amplification, estimates of nucleated cell counts were derived. Data came from immunoSEQ multiplex PCR; TCRdb stores just in-frame clones and leaves some out. That table supplies the V and J calls and clone size; D and trimming were determined from the DNA. The data contain about 160,000 clones, around 82% of them singletons. J lost 3 bases, V lost 4 bases, and 7 bases had no gene match. This CDR3 has 16 amino acids. Germline V gives CDR1 MDHEN, CDR2 SYDVKM. V is TRBV28 and J is TRBJ1-5, with 9 bases lining up with TRBD1. Sequencing was performed on peripheral blood. The receptor comes from a woman aged 40 to 55 with COVID-19, enrolled during active disease. The CDR3 nucleotides read TGTGCCAGCAGTTCCGTACAGGGGGCCCCCAATCAGCCCCAGCATTTT. Protein product: CASSSVQGAPNQPQHF.